These T cell receptor beta chains were read from a single sample in a study of T cells after yellow fever vaccination. MiXCR, applied by TCRdb to the 5' RACE reads, yields one record per CDR3 protein. The sample carries around 610,000 distinct CDR3 sequences, roughly 13% recorded once. The input for sequencing was PBMCs, taken on the day of the yellow fever booster vaccination. The receptors here all came from a man aged 30-40 years who received the YFV17D yellow fever vaccine. Both conserved end residues are part of each CDR3. The D gene is left open where the match is weak. The size field is filled for only some rows; it gives once, few, many or a size class.

abundance,j_gene,d_gene,v_gene,CDR3nt,CDR3aa
few,TRBJ2-7,-,TRBV12-3/TRBV12-4,TGTGCCAGCAGTTTACAGTCTTTAGAGCAGTACTTC,CASSLQSLEQYF
few,TRBJ2-1,TRBD2,TRBV11-1,TGTGCCAGCAGCTCCTCCAGACTAGCGGGAGGCCAATACAATGAGCAGTTCTTC,CASSSSRLAGGQYNEQFF
few,TRBJ2-1,TRBD2,TRBV6-2/TRBV6-3,TGTGCCAGCGAGGGGACTAGCGGAAGGTACAATGAGCAGTTCTTC,CASEGTSGRYNEQFF
few,TRBJ2-5,TRBD2,TRBV23-1,TGCGCCAGCAGTCAATCTCCGGGAGGGGAGACCCAGTACTTC,CASSQSPGGETQYF
few,TRBJ1-6,-,TRBV11-2,TGTGCCAGCAGCTTACTCCGGCGGGCGGGGAATTCACCCCTCCACTTT,CASSLLRRAGNSPLHF
few,TRBJ2-5,-,TRBV20-1,TGCAGTGCCCCTCTTAGCGGAGATTACCAAGAGACCCAGTACTTC,CSAPLSGDYQETQYF
-,TRBJ1-2,-,TRBV12-3/TRBV12-4,TGTGCCAGCAGTCTAAACCTCTATGGCTACACCTTC,CASSLNLYGYTF
few,TRBJ1-2,-,TRBV18,TGTGCCAGCTCACCACCGAACAGGGAGGGTCCCCATGGCTACACCTTC,CASSPPNREGPHGYTF
few,TRBJ2-7,TRBD2,TRBV7-2,TGTGCCAGCAGCCGCCCTGGACTAGCGGGAGAAGAGCAGTACTTC,CASSRPGLAGEEQYF
-,TRBJ2-1,TRBD2,TRBV10-3,TGTGCCATCAGCGGGACTAGCGGGACCTCTGGCGGGCAGTTCTTC,CAISGTSGTSGGQFF
-,TRBJ2-3,-,TRBV28,TGTGCCAGCAGTTCCCCTCGCGGGCCCCGGGCAGATACGCAGTATTTT,CASSSPRGPRADTQYF
many,TRBJ2-2,-,TRBV29-1,TGCAGCGTTGAATCGGAGGGAGGAGCCGGGGAGCTGTTTTTT,CSVESEGGAGELFF
few,TRBJ2-7,-,TRBV29-1,TGCAGCGTTGAACATGGTGGATACGAGCAGTACTTC,CSVEHGGYEQYF
-,TRBJ2-2,-,TRBV20-1,TGCAGTGCTAGAGGGAGGAACATCGGACGGAACACCGGGGAGCTGTTTTTT,CSARGRNIGRNTGELFF
few,TRBJ2-7,-,TRBV7-8,TGTGCCAGCAGCTCTCGGACAGAGACCTACGAGCAGTACTTC,CASSSRTETYEQYF
-,TRBJ1-4,TRBD1,TRBV7-9,TGTGCCAGCAGCTATCAGGGGGCTAGCGGTGAAAAACTGTTTTTT,CASSYQGASGEKLFF
-,TRBJ2-7,-,TRBV20-1,TGCAGTCCTAGAGTCGGTCCCGGAGGGAGCGAGCAGTACTTC,CSPRVGPGGSEQYF
-,TRBJ2-6,TRBD2,TRBV3-1,TGTGCCACGGCGGGGGGTGTTGCTGGGGCCAACGTCCTGACTTTC,CATAGGVAGANVLTF
-,TRBJ2-7,TRBD2,TRBV5-1,TGCGCCAGCAGCTTGTTCGGGACTAGGGGCTACGAGCAGTACTTC,CASSLFGTRGYEQYF
-,TRBJ2-1,-,TRBV14,TGTGCCAGCAGCCATACCAGGGGGACTTGGTACAATGAGCAGTTCTTC,CASSHTRGTWYNEQFF
few,TRBJ2-7,-,TRBV7-2,TGTGCCAGCAAGGGTAGGGGAACCTACGAGCAGTACTTC,CASKGRGTYEQYF
many,TRBJ2-3,TRBD1,TRBV5-1,TGTGCCAGCAGCCGACAGGGCCCTGGCACAGATACGCAGTATTTT,CASSRQGPGTDTQYF
-,TRBJ2-7,TRBD2,TRBV24-1,TGTGCCTCACCCACCGGACTAGTGCCCTACGAGCAGTACTTC,CASPTGLVPYEQYF
few,TRBJ1-5,-,TRBV7-8,TGTGCCAGCAGCTTAGTCGGGACTGATAATCAGCCCCAGCATTTT,CASSLVGTDNQPQHF
few,TRBJ2-6,-,TRBV20-1,TGCAGTGCTAGGATTTGGAGCTCTGGGGCCAACGTCCTGACTTTC,CSARIWSSGANVLTF
few,TRBJ2-7,-,TRBV5-1,TGCGCCAGCAGCTTGAGAGACATTAGCGAGCAGTACTTC,CASSLRDISEQYF
few,TRBJ1-5,-,TRBV7-9,TGTGCCAGCAGCTTTGGGGGGGATCAGCCCCAGCATTTT,CASSFGGDQPQHF
-,TRBJ1-2,-,TRBV12-3/TRBV12-4,TGTGCCAGCACTCCGGGTAGGGGAGGAGGCTACACCTTC,CASTPGRGGGYTF
few,TRBJ2-1,TRBD2,TRBV5-1,TGCGCCAGCAGCTTATCCGGGGGGGGACGCAATGAGCAGTTCTTC,CASSLSGGGRNEQFF
few,TRBJ2-1,TRBD2,TRBV3-1,TGTGCCAGCGGGACTAGCGGGATAAAATCCAATGAGCAGTTCTTC,CASGTSGIKSNEQFF
few,TRBJ1-5,-,TRBV20-1,TGCAGTGCTACCCGTGGTAGCGGCAATCAGCCCCAGCATTTT,CSATRGSGNQPQHF
few,TRBJ2-7,-,TRBV7-2,TGTGCCAGCAGCTTACCATGGCAGACCTACGAGCAGTACTTC,CASSLPWQTYEQYF
-,TRBJ2-5,-,TRBV7-2,TGTGCCAGCAGCTTAGAAGTTGGCGCGTACCAAGAGACCCAGTACTTC,CASSLEVGAYQETQYF
-,TRBJ2-5,-,TRBV7-2,TGTGCCAGCAATGGGTGGTGGGAACCCCAAGAGACCCAGTACTTC,CASNGWWEPQETQYF
-,TRBJ2-7,TRBD2,TRBV7-3,TGTGCCAGCAGCTTAGGCGGGGGAGGGGAGCAGTACTTC,CASSLGGGGEQYF
-,TRBJ2-5,-,TRBV11-2,TGTGCCAGCAGCCCCGGGTTGAGCGCTGCCCTCGGGACCCAGTACTTC,CASSPGLSAALGTQYF
-,TRBJ2-2,TRBD2,TRBV20-1,TGCAGTGCTAGAGGGGGTAGCGGGGGTGCGAACACCGGGGAGCTGTTTTTT,CSARGGSGGANTGELFF
-,TRBJ2-5,TRBD2,TRBV20-1,TGCAGTGCCAACAGCGGGAGGGCCGGGCAGGAGACCCAGTACTTC,CSANSGRAGQETQYF
-,TRBJ2-5,TRBD2,TRBV7-8,TGTGCCAGCAGCCCAACGGTGACTAGCGGGAGATGGATTAGCGAGACCCAGTACTTC,CASSPTVTSGRWISETQYF
-,TRBJ2-3,-,TRBV25-1,TGTGCCAGCAGTGAATACCATTTGACAGGCGGGTCAGGTACGCAGTATTTT,CASSEYHLTGGSGTQYF
-,TRBJ2-1,TRBD2,TRBV18,TGTGCCAGCTCACCGCTGGGACTAGCGGGAGTAGATGAGCAGTTCTTC,CASSPLGLAGVDEQFF
many,TRBJ2-2,TRBD2,TRBV7-8,TGTGCCAGCAGCTTAGGGCGGGGACTAGCGGGAGCCGGGGAGCTGTTTTTT,CASSLGRGLAGAGELFF
few,TRBJ2-7,-,TRBV7-2,TGTGCCAGCAGCTTAGGTGGAGGGTTATACTACGAGCAGTACTTC,CASSLGGGLYYEQYF
many,TRBJ2-1,TRBD2,TRBV5-1,TGCGCCAGTGGGACTAGCGACTCCTACAATGAGCAGTTCTTC,CASGTSDSYNEQFF
few,TRBJ2-1,-,TRBV6-1,TGTGCCAGCAGTGAGTTCTCTGAACCCTTCAATGAGCAGTTCTTC,CASSEFSEPFNEQFF
few,TRBJ1-2,TRBD1,TRBV6-5,TGTGCCACCTCATACAGGGGAAATGGCTACACCTTC,CATSYRGNGYTF
-,TRBJ2-3,TRBD2,TRBV6-5,TGTGCCAGCAGTTACAGGCTAGCGGGGTATACGCAGTATTTT,CASSYRLAGYTQYF
few,TRBJ2-3,-,TRBV6-1,TGTGCCAGCCACACAGGGAGCACAGATACGCAGTATTTT,CASHTGSTDTQYF
-,TRBJ2-3,-,TRBV7-2,TGTGCCAGCACCCGGGAACTCACAGATACGCAGTATTTT,CASTRELTDTQYF
few,TRBJ1-4,TRBD1,TRBV7-2,TGTGCCAGCAGCTTAGAACAGGGGCTAGGGAAACTGTTTTTT,CASSLEQGLGKLFF
-,TRBJ1-2,-,TRBV3-1,TGTGCCAGCAGCCAAGTAGCCAGGGCCGGCTACACCTTC,CASSQVARAGYTF
-,TRBJ2-3,-,TRBV20-1,TGCAGTGCTTCCGGGCCCTTAGGTAGGCTTACAGATACGCAGTATTTT,CSASGPLGRLTDTQYF